Below, 7 T cell receptor beta chains from the same sample are listed, as sequenced in a study of blood T cell repertoires in COVID-19 (dated by TCRdb to the early 2020s). Library method: the immunoSEQ multiplex PCR assay. The clones in this table, taken by TCRdb from immuneACCESS, are in-frame only. Not every clone is retained; where verified, under half of the shortfall comes from an unresolved V gene, and the cause of the rest is unknown. The sample contains about 160,000 clones, approximately 84% of them found a single time. The top ten clonotypes cover under 6% of the sample. Sequencing was done on a sample of peripheral blood. These receptors originate from a woman aged 50 to 60 with COVID-19, enrolled during active disease.

The genes are TRBV30 and TRBJ2-3; D might be TRBD1 (5 bases). Germline-derived CDR1 and CDR2 are GTSNPN and SVGIG (reference sequence). The ends were cut back, 7 bases at V and 3 bases at J, with 14 bases in the middle. This CDR3 comprises 13 residues. The CDR3 is CAYNGAGTDTQYF. CDR3 coding DNA: TGTGCCTATAACGGAGCAGGGACAGATACGCAGTATTTT.

The chain carries TRBV19 and TRBJ2-5, with D maybe TRBD1 (8 bases). Germline loops: CDR1 LNHDA, CDR2 SQIVND (reference sequence). The CDR3 totals 14 residues. V lost 7 bases and J 5 bases, leaving 17 bases between the germline ends. In nucleotides, the CDR3 is TGTGCCAGTAACACAGGGGGGGCTTTGGAGACCCAGTACTTC. Its translation: CASNTGGALETQYF.

This sequence joins TRBV11-2 and TRBJ2-1; no reliable D call. The length of the CDR3 is 13 residues. Germline loops: CDR1 SGHAT, CDR2 FQNNGV. Trimming removed 1 base at V and 6 bases at J, with 7 bases between. The CDR3 loop is CASSLGQPNEQFF. CDR3 in DNA: TGTGCCAGCAGCTTAGGACAACCCAATGAGCAGTTCTTC.

The chain uses TRBV7-9 and TRBJ2-3, with 10 bases that match TRBD2. CDR1 is SEHNR and CDR2 is FQNEAQ in the germline V gene (reference sequence). The CDR3 spans 15 residues. After removal of 8 bases from V and 10 bases from J, the junction contained 15 bases not matched to a gene. This CDR3 reads CASPERGGGQTPQYF. CDR3 bases: TGTGCCAGCCCCGAGCGGGGGGGCGGACAGACCCCGCAGTATTTT.

V is TRBV7-8 and J is TRBJ1-5; the D gene is possibly TRBD1 (5 bases). Germline values: CDR1 SGHVS, CDR2 FQNEAQ. The CDR3 is 13 amino acids. The germline V and J ends were trimmed by 1 base and 7 bases, with 8 bases remaining between them. Here the CDR3 DNA reads TGTGCCAGCAGCTTAGTAGGGGCGCAGCCCCAGCATTTT. Protein sequence: CASSLVGAQPQHF.

The V gene is TRBV7-9, the J gene TRBJ1-1; D is undetermined. The CDR3 has 15 amino acids. V shed 3 bases and J shed 5 bases, with 16 bases lying between them. Looked up from germline, CDR1 is SEHNR and CDR2 is FQNEAQ (reference sequence). DNA for the CDR3: TGTGCCAGCAGCTTGTTAATCCTGGTGAGGACTGAAGCTTTCTTT. This codes for CASSLLILVRTEAFF.

This chain joins TRBV28 and TRBJ1-1; TRBD1 aligns across 7 bases. Trimming removed 1 base from V and 1 base from J; junction bases left unmatched: 15. From germline, CDR1 is MDHEN and CDR2 SYDVKM. The CDR3 spans 19 residues. CDR3 residues: CASSLFRRRTGDGNTEAFF. The CDR3 DNA sequence: TGTGCCAGCAGTTTATTTCGACGCCGAACAGGGGACGGGAACACTGAAGCTTTCTTT.